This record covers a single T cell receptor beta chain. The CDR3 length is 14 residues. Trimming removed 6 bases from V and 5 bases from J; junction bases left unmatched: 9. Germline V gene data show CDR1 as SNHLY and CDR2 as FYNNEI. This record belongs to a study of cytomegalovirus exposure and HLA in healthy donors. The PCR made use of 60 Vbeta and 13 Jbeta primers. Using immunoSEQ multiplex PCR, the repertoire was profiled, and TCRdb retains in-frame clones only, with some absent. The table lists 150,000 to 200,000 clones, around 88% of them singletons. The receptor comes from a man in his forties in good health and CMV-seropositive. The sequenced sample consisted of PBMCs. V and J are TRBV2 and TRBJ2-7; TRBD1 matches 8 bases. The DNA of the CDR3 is TGTGCCAGCAGGGGACAGGTTGTTGTCCACGAGCAGTACTTC. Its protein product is CASRGQVVVHEQYF.